This T cell receptor (beta chain) was found in a study of response to subunit inactivated influenza vaccine. General observations from the study: The authors offered the suggestion that each seasonal influenza vaccination recruits few new T cells.

TCRdb processed the RT-PCR reads anew with MiXCR; each CDR3 protein has one entry. The sample shows more than 150,000 distinct CDR3 sequences, around 9.2% of them seen only once. Germline V gene sequence: CDR1 LGHDT, CDR2 YNNKEL (reference sequence). This CDR3 is built from 12 residues. Trimming cost V 0 bases and J 15 bases, with 12 bases left between them. Comments on this clonotype: Its antigen is as yet unknown.

The origin of this receptor is a middle-aged man who received an inactivated influenza vaccine. J is TRBJ2-1 and V is TRBV3-1; maybe TRBD1 (6 bases). The specimen was non-naive T cells sorted from PBMCs, collected on the day of vaccination. The CDR3 loop reads CASSQDGGSRFF. The CDR3 nucleotides read TGTGCCAGCAGCCAAGATGGGGGCTCTAGGTTCTTC.